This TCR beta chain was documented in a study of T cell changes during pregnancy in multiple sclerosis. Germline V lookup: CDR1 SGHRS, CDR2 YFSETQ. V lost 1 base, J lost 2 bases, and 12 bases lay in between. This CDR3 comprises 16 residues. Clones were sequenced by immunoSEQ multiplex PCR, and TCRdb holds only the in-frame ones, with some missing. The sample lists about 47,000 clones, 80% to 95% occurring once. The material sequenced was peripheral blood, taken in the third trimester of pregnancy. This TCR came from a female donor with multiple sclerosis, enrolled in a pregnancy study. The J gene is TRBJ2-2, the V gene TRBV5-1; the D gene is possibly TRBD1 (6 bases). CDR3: CASSLPPGDNTGELFF. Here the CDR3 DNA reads TGCGCCAGCAGCTTGCCTCCAGGGGACAACACCGGGGAGCTGTTTTTT.